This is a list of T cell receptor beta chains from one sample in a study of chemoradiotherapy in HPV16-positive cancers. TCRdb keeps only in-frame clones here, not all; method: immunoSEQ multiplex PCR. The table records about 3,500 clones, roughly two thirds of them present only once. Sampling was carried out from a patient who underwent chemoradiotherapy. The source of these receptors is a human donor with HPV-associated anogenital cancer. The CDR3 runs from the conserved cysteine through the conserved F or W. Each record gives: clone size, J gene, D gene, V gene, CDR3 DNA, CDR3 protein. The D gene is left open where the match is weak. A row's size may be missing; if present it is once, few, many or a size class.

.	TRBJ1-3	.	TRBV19	TGTGCCAGTAGGGGTAGTAAGTCTGGAAACACCATATATTTT	CASRGSKSGNTIYF
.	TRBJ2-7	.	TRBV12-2	.	CASRFWAAGAYEQYF
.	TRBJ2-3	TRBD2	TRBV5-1	TGCGCCAGCAGCCTCGGTGTAGCGGGGGGCGGAGATACGCAGTATTTT	CASSLGVAGGGDTQYF
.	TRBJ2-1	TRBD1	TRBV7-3	TGTGCCAGCAGCTTATCTGGCAGGGGGAGCAATGAGCAGTTCTTC	CASSLSGRGSNEQFF
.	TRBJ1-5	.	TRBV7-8	TGTGCCAGCAGCTTGGACAGCAATCAGCCCCAGCATTTT	CASSLDSNQPQHF
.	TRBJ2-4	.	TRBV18	TGTGCCAGCTCACCACCGGTTGGGGGCAACGCCGAGAACATTCAGTACTTC	CASSPPVGGNAENIQYF
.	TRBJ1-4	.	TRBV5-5	TGTGCCAGCAGCCTCAATGTCGGGGTAGGGAGTGAAAAACTGTTTTTT	CASSLNVGVGSEKLFF
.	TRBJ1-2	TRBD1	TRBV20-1	TGCAGTGTTGGGACAGCCTACGGCTACACCTTC	CSVGTAYGYTF
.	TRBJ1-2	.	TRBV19	TGTGCCAGTAGTATCAACACTGACAGGCCTTATGGCTACACCTTC	CASSINTDRPYGYTF
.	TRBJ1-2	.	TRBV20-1	TGCAGTGCTAGGTGGGATGGCTACACCTTC	CSARWDGYTF
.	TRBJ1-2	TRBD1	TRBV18	TGTGCCACATATCCCGGGACAGGGACTGGCTACACCTTC	CATYPGTGTGYTF
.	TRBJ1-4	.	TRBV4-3	TGCGCCAGCAGCCAGACTGGCAGTGAAAAACTGTTTTTT	CASSQTGSEKLFF
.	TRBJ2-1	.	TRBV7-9	TGTGCCAGCAGAGCGGATTCCTACAATGAGCAGTTCTTC	CASRADSYNEQFF
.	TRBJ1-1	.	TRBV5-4	TGTGCCAGCAGCCCGGGGAGGGGGGTGAACACTGAAGCTTTCTTT	CASSPGRGVNTEAFF
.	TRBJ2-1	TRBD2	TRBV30	TGTGCCTGTAGCGGGGGGGCCCTTCTTTACAATGAGCAGTTCTTC	CACSGGALLYNEQFF
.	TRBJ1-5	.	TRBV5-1	TGCGCCAGCAGCCAGGGACCGTCCAGCAATCAGCCCCAGCATTTT	CASSQGPSSNQPQHF
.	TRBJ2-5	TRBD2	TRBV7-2	TGTGCCAGCAGCTTAGCCCCAGGACTAGTAGGCCAAGAGACCCAGTACTTC	CASSLAPGLVGQETQYF
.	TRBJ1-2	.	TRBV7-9	TGTGCCAGCAGCTTACGAACGGCACAGGCCACTAACTATGGCTACACCTTC	CASSLRTAQATNYGYTF
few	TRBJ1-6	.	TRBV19	TGTGCCAGTAAGGTGGGGCAGACCAATTCACCCCTCCACTTT	CASKVGQTNSPLHF
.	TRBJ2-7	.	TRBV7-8	TGTGCCAGTTCAAAATCCCTAACCTACGAGCAGTACTTC	CASSKSLTYEQYF
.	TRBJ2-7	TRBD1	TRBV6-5	TGTGCCAGCAGTTACTCAGGACAGGAATACGAGCAGTACTTC	CASSYSGQEYEQYF
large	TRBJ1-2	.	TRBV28	TGTGCCAGCAGCATCGGGGGTAGCTATGGCTACACCTTC	CASSIGGSYGYTF
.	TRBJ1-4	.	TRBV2	TGTGCCAGCAGTGAAGCCCATGTGGGGCCGGGTGAAAAACTGTTTTTT	CASSEAHVGPGEKLFF
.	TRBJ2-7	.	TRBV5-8	TGTGCCAGCAGCTGGGGACCCTCAGGCACCTACGAGCAGTACTTC	CASSWGPSGTYEQYF
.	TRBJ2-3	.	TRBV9	TGTGCCAGCAGCACAGACGGGGCGCCGGCTTATACGCAGTATTTT	CASSTDGAPAYTQYF
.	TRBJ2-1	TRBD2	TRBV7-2	TGTGCCAGCAGCCCCTCTAGCGGGGGGGCCGGGCAGTTCTTC	CASSPSSGGAGQFF
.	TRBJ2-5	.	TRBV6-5	TGTGCCAGCAGTGCAACCGGGACACGGTGGGACCAGTACTTC	CASSATGTRWDQYF
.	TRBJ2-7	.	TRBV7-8	TGTGCCAGCAGCTCCAGAGCAATGGGCGAGCAGTACTTC	CASSSRAMGEQYF
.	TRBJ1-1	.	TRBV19	TGTGCCAGTAGTACCTCTTACAGGGTTCGAACTGAAGCTTTCTTT	CASSTSYRVRTEAFF
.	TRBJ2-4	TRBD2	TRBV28	TGTGCCAGCACCAGCGGGGGGGCGACCAAAAACATTCAGTACTTC	CASTSGGATKNIQYF
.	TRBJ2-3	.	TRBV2	TGTGCCAGCAGGCTACGGACGGCTAGCACAGATACGCAGTATTTT	CASRLRTASTDTQYF
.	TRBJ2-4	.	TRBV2	TGTGCCAGCACCATTCAAAACATTCAGTACTTC	CASTIQNIQYF
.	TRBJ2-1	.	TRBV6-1	TGTGCCAGCAGTGAACCGGAAAATGAGCAGTTCTTC	CASSEPENEQFF
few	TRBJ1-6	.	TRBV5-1	TGCGCCAGCAGTTCAGGGACGTCCTATAATTCACCCCTCCACTTT	CASSSGTSYNSPLHF
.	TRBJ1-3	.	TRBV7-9	TGTGCCAGCAGCGGGGGGTCGGGGCCCCCTGGAAACACCATATATTTT	CASSGGSGPPGNTIYF
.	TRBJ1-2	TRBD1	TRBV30	TGTGCCTGGAGTGTACAGGGGGCAGGGGGCTACACCTTC	CAWSVQGAGGYTF
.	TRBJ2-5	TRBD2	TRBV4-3	TGCGCCAGCAGCCAAGCGGGAGGGGAGGAGACCCAGTACTTC	CASSQAGGEETQYF
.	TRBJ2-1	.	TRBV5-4	TGTGCCAGCAGCTTCCTCGTCCGGGACTCCAATGAGCAGTTCTTC	CASSFLVRDSNEQFF
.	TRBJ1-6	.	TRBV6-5	TGTGCCAGCAGTTTAAAGGATTCCTATAATTCACCCCTCCACTTT	CASSLKDSYNSPLHF
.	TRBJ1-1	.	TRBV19	TGTGCCAGTAGTACCCAGGGGATCGGGGCCAGTGAAGCTTTCTTT	CASSTQGIGASEAFF
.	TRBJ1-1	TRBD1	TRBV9	TGTGCCAGCAGCCCTATGACCGGGACAGGGCCCGCTCGGGACACTGAAGCTTTCTTT	CASSPMTGTGPARDTEAFF
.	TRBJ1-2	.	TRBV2	TGTGCCAGCAGCCCAGGAGTTAACTATGGCTACACCTTC	CASSPGVNYGYTF
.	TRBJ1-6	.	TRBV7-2	TGTGCCAGCAGCCGGGGATTTGAAGGATCACCCCTCCACTTT	CASSRGFEGSPLHF
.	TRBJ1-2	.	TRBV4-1	TGCGCCAGCAGCCAAGAAGCTGCCGGCAGACGAAAAGGGTATGGCTACACCTTC	CASSQEAAGRRKGYGYTF
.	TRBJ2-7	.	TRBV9	TGTGCCAGCAGCGTAAGTGGAACGGTGGGAGGGGGCGGCTACGAGCAGTACTTC	CASSVSGTVGGGGYEQYF
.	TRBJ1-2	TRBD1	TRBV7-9	TGTGCCAGCAGCTTACGTAATACAGGGGTTGGTGGCTACACCTTC	CASSLRNTGVGGYTF
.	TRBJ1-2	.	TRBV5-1	TGCGCCAGCAGCTTGGGGGGTACAGGGACTAACTATGGCTACACCTTC	CASSLGGTGTNYGYTF
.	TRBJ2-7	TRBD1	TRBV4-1	TGCGCCAGCAGCGGCCGGGACAGCTCCTACGAGCAGTACTTC	CASSGRDSSYEQYF
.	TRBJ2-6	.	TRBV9	TGTGCCAGCAGCCCAAGACGCTCTGGGGCCAACGTCCTGACTTTC	CASSPRRSGANVLTF
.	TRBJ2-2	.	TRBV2	TGTGCCAGCAGGGAAAACACCGGGGAGCTGTTTTTT	CASRENTGELFF
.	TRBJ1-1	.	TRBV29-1	TGCAGCGGGGAGTCCTACGACACTGAAGCTTTCTTT	CSGESYDTEAFF
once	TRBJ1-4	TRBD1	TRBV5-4	TGTGCCAGCAGCTTGGTTAGACAGGGAGGTGAGTACGAAAAACTGTTTTTT	CASSLVRQGGEYEKLFF
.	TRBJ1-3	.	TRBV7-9	TGTGCCAGCAGCCCCAGACAGACTGGAAACACCATATATTTT	CASSPRQTGNTIYF
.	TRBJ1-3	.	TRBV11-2	TGTGCCAGCAGCTTAGAAGCCGGCCTTCTCAGGGTCTCTGGAAACACCATATATTTT	CASSLEAGLLRVSGNTIYF